The TCR beta chain described here comes from a study of cytomegalovirus exposure and HLA in healthy donors. Study-wide background: From some 180 million T cells, an earlier analysis saw approximately 120 million unique TCR beta sequences.

Worth noting for this clone: Its target is not known.

The PCR employed 60 Vbeta primers together with 13 Jbeta primers. The protocol was immunoSEQ multiplex PCR, while the TCRdb copy is restricted to in-frame clones and leaves out a portion. The profile shows about 170,000 clones, approximately 80% of them singletons. Study-wide results and caveats: The availability of immune exposure information extended only to CMV serostatus. Data from an earlier analysis indicated that most TCR beta V segments were productive either about 87% or about 30% of the time.

The CDR3 is 14 amino acids. CDR1 SGHTA and CDR2 FQGTGA come from the germline V gene. V lost 1 base, J lost 4 bases, and 3 bases stayed unmatched. The gene calls are TRBV7-3 and TRBJ1-1; 7 nucleotides agree with TRBD1. The TCR comes from a boy aged 2 to 9 in good health and CMV-seronegative. The sample was PBMCs. The CDR3 loop reads CASSLKGAGTEAFF. The CDR3 bases are TGTGCCAGCAGCTTAAAGGGGGCAGGCACTGAAGCTTTCTTT.